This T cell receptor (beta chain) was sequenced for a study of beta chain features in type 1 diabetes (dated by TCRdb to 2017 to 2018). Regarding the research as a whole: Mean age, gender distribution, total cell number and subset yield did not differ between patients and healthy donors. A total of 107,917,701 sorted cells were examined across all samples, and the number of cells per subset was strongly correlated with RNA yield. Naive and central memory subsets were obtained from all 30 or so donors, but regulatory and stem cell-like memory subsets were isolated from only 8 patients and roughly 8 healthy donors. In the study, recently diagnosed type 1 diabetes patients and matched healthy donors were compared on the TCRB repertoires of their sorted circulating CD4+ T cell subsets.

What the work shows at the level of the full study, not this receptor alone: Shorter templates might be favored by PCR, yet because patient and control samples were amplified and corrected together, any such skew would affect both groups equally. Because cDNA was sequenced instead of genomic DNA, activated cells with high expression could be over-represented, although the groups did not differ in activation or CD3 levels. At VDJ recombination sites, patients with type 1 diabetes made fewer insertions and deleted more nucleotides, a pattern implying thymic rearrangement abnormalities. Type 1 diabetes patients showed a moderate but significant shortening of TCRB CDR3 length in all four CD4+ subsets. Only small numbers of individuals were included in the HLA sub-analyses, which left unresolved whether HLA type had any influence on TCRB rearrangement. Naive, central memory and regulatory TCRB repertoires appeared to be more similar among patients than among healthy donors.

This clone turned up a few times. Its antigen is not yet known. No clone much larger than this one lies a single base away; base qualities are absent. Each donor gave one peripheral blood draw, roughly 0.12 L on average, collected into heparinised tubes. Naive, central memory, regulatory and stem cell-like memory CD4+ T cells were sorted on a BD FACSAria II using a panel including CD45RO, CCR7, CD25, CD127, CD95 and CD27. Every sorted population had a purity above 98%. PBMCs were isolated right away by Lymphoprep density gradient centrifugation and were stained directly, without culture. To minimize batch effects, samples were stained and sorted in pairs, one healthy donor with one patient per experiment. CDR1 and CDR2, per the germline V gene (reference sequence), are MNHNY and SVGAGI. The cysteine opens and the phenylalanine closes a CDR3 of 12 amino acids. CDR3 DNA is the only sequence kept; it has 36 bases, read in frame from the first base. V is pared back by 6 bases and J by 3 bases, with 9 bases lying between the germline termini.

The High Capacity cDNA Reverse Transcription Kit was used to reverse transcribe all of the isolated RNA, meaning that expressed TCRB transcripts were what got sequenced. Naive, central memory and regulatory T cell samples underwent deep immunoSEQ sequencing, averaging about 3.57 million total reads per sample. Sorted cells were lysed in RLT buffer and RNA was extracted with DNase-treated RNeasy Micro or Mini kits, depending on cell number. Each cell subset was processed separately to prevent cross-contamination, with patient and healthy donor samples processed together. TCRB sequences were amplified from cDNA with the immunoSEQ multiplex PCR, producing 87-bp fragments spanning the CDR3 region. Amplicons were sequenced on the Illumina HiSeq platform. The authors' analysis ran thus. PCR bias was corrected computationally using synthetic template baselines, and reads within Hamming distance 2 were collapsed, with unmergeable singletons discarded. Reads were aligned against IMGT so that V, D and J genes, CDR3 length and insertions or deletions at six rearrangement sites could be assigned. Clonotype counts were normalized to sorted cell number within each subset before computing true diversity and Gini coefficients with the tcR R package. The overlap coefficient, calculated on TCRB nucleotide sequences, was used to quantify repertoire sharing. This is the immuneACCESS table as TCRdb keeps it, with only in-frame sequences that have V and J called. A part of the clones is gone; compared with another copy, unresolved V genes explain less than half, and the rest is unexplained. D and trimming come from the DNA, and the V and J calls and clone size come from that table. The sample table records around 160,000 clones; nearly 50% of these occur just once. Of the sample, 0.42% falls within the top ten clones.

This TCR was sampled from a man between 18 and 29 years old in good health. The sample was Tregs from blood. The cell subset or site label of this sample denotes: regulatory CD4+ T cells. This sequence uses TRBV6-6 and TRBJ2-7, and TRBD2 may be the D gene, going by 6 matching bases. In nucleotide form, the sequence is TGTGCCAGCAGGAGTAGCGGCTACGAGCAGTACTTC. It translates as CASRSSGYEQYF.